A selection of T cell receptor beta chains follows, all from one sample in a study of blood T cell repertoires in COVID-19. The assay was immunoSEQ multiplex PCR, and TCRdb's table has in-frame clones only and misses some. Of 130,000 to 150,000 clones listed, roughly 83% are singletons. Material for sequencing was PBMCs or T cells enriched from blood (not recorded which). These receptors were obtained from a man aged 50 or older who had recovered from COVID-19. CDR3s include the opening cysteine and the closing phenylalanine or tryptophan. A D gene is named only where the DNA matches it firmly. Not all rows give a size; the values are once, few, many and, for expanded clones, a class.

D,V,J,size,CDR3,DNA
NA,TRBV10-1,TRBJ1-2,NA,CASTVGGYTF,TGCGCCAGCACGGTCGGTGGCTACACCTTC
TRBD1,TRBV5-6,TRBJ1-6,NA,CASRLRPGTVLNSPLHF,TGTGCCAGCAGATTAAGACCCGGGACAGTGCTTAATTCACCCCTCCACTTT
NA,TRBV7-9,TRBJ1-1,NA,CASSLRSGVDTEAFF,TGTGCCAGCAGCTTAAGGTCAGGGGTCGACACTGAAGCTTTCTTT
TRBD2,TRBV27,TRBJ2-1,NA,CASRPAGATYNEQFF,TGTGCCAGCAGACCAGCGGGGGCTACCTACAATGAGCAGTTCTTC
TRBD2,TRBV3-1/TRBV3-2,TRBJ2-5,NA,CASSQEGTSGQETQYF,TGTGCCAGCAGCCAAGAAGGGACTAGCGGCCAAGAGACCCAGTACTTC
NA,TRBV7-2,TRBJ1-2,NA,CASQPGTTNYGYTF,TGTGCCAGCCAGCCCGGGACAACTAACTATGGCTACACCTTC
TRBD1,TRBV2,TRBJ1-2,few,CASIPGQGRYYGYTF,TGTGCCAGCATCCCGGGACAGGGTCGCTACTATGGCTACACCTTC
NA,TRBV6-1,TRBJ2-1,NA,CASSEDERAYNEQFF,TGTGCCAGCAGTGAAGATGAGCGGGCCTACAATGAGCAGTTCTTC
NA,TRBV9,TRBJ2-1,NA,CASSVGEYRPEQFF,TGTGCCAGCAGCGTAGGGGAGTATCGGCCGGAGCAGTTCTTC
TRBD1,TRBV6-1,TRBJ1-2,NA,CAITGQGAGYTF,TGTGCCATTACGGGACAGGGGGCCGGCTACACCTTC
NA,TRBV13,TRBJ2-5,NA,CASSLRQGWQETQYF,TGTGCCAGCAGCTTACGCCAGGGGTGGCAAGAGACCCAGTACTTC
TRBD1,TRBV7-8,TRBJ1-5,few,CASSLGQTRNQPQHF,TGTGCCAGCAGCCTGGGACAGACCCGCAATCAGCCCCAGCATTTT
TRBD1,TRBV5-1,TRBJ1-1,NA,CASSSGQLMNTEAFF,TGCGCCAGCAGCTCGGGACAGCTAATGAACACTGAAGCTTTCTTT
NA,TRBV10-1,TRBJ2-7,NA,CASSVDDSAYEQYF,TGCGCCAGCAGTGTCGATGACAGTGCCTACGAGCAGTACTTC
NA,TRBV11-2,TRBJ2-3,NA,CASSLDRGSTDTQYF,TGTGCCAGCAGCTTAGACAGGGGAAGCACAGATACGCAGTATTTT